The clone carrying this T cell receptor (beta chain) was counted between two and nine times. The record originates from a study of T-cell memory formation after mild COVID-19. TCRdb reanalysed the 5' RACE reads using MiXCR and keeps one entry per CDR3 protein. The table lists nearly 350,000 distinct CDR3 sequences, over 10% of them singletons, with 20% to 25% in the top ten. Germline CDR1 and CDR2: SGDLS and YYNGEE. The CDR3 totals 19 residues. Trimming shortened V by 0 bases and J by 4 bases, and 25 bases separated the two germline ends. Sample: PBMCs or a T cell subset sorted from them (not recorded which). The chain links TRBV9 to TRBJ1-2; no reliable D call. The sequence was obtained from a man aged 18 to 30 who had mild COVID-19 (a few samples of this study predate the infection). Cell type and time point are not known. CDR3 region: CASSVEGSGLVGIGYGYTF. The CDR3 coding sequence is TGTGCCAGCAGCGTAGAAGGTTCGGGGTTGGTTGGTATCGGCTATGGCTACACCTTC.